The T cell receptor (beta chain) described here comes from a study of OX40 agonist ivuxolimab in advanced cancers. Study in general: Dose-escalation patients' cancers were hepatocellular carcinoma, melanoma, renal cell or head and neck cancer. Males comprised 70% to 90% of the group, whose mean age was approximately 62 years (range about 20 to 79).

Enrollment shut out patients with autoimmune disease history or systemic immunosuppression. The study, taken as a whole, reports: What antigens the expanded peripheral T cells recognized was never established.

This table comes from immunoSEQ multiplex PCR, and its TCRdb copy is limited to in-frame clones, with some not included. The sample records more than 100,000 clones, around 89% being singletons. On this clone: The antigen remains unidentified.

This TCR was sampled from an adult with an advanced solid tumor such as melanoma, head and neck, liver or kidney cancer. Sequencing was performed on CD4+ or CD8+ T cells sorted from blood, taken in a trial of the OX40 agonist ivuxolimab.

CDR3 sequence: CASSPMGRQGARTPLHF. The DNA of the CDR3 is TGTGCCAGCTCACCAATGGGGAGACAGGGGGCAAGGACACCCCTCCACTTT. The chain carries TRBV18 and TRBJ1-6; 10 nucleotides align to TRBD1. Germline V gene lookup returns CDR1 KGHSH and CDR2 LQKENI. With 2 bases clipped from V and 11 bases from J, the junction kept 12 bases outside the gene matches. This CDR3 is built from 17 residues.